This T cell receptor (beta chain) originates from a study of T-cell reconstitution after alpha-beta-depleted transplantation in children. The V gene's germline CDR1 is KGHSH and CDR2 LQKENI. This CDR3 has 17 residues. Between the trimmed V and J ends, which lost 5 bases and 4 bases, there was a span of 23 bases. This clonotype was found many times. The antigen is undetermined. The study's findings and limits: Surviving recipient T cells and thymic progenitors underlay high day-60 TCRbeta diversity in some patients. Reportedly, roughly two months post-transplant, alpha-beta T cells arose from several hundred expanded graft clones. The authors attributed T-cell counts and diversity one year after transplant mostly to newly produced T cells.

Unique molecular identifiers were incorporated during preparation of the TCRbeta library. TCRdb independently ran MiXCR on the PCR reads; one entry per CDR3 protein. Among a few hundred thousand distinct CDR3 sequences, 5.5% to 7% were seen once, and the ten largest hold just over 5.5%. The sequence was collected from a boy younger than 10 with acute lymphoblastic leukemia, due to receive a stem cell transplant. Sequenced here: PBMCs, sampled before TCRalphabeta/CD19-depleted stem cell transplant. J is TRBJ1-1 and V is TRBV18, with D possibly being TRBD1 (6 bases). CDR3 region: CASSSLPEGGGSTEAFF. The CDR3 nucleotides read TGTGCCAGCTCATCTCTCCCGGAGGGGGGAGGGTCCACTGAAGCTTTCTTT.